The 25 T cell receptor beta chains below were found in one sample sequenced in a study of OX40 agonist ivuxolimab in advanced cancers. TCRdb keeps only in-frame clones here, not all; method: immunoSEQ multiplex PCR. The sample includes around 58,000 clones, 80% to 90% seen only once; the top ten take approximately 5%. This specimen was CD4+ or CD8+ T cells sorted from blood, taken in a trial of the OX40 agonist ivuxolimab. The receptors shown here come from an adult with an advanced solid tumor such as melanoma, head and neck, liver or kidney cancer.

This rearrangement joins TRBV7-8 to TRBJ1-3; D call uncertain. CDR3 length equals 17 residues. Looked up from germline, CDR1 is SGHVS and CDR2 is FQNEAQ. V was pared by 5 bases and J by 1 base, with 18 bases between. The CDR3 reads CASSIQIAATSGNTIYF. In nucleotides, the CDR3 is TGTGCCAGCAGCATACAGATCGCAGCTACTTCTGGAAACACCATATATTTT.

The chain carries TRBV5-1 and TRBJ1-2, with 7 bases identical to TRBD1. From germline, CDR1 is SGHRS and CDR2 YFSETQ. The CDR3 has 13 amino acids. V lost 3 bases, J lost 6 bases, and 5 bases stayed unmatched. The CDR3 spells CASSSQGIDGYTF. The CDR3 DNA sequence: TGCGCCAGCAGCTCACAGGGGATCGATGGCTACACCTTC.

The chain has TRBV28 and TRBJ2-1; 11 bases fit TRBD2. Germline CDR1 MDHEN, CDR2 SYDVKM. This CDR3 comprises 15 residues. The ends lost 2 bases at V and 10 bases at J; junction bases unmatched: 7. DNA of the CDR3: TGTGCCAGCAGTTTAAAACTAGCGGGAGTTGTGGAGCAGTTCTTC. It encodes CASSLKLAGVVEQFF.

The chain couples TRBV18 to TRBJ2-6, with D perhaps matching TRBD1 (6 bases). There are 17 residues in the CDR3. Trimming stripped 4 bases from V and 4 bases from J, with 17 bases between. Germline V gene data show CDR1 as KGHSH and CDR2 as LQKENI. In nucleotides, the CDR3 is TGTGCCAGCTCACGAATCGCAGGGGCGCAAGGGGCCAACGTCCTGACTTTC. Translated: CASSRIAGAQGANVLTF.

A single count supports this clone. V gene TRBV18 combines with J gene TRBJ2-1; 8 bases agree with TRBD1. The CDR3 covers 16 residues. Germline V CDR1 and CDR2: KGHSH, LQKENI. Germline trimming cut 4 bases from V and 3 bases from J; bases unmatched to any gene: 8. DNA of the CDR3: TGTGCCAGCTCACTTGCCAGGGGGCAAAACTACAATGAGCAGTTCTTC. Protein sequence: CASSLARGQNYNEQFF.

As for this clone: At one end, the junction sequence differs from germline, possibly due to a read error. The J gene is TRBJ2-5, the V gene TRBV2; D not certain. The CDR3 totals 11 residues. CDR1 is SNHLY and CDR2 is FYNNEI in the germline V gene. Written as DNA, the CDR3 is TGTGCCACCAGTGCCCAAGAGACCCAGTACTTC. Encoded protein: CATSAQETQYF.

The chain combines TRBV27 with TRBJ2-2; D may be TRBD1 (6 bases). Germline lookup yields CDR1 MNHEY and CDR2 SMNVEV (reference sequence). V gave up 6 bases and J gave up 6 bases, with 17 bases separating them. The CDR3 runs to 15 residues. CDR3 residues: CASRLPGQVSGELFF. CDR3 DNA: TGTGCCAGCAGGCTTCCGGGACAAGTGTCCGGGGAGCTGTTTTTT.

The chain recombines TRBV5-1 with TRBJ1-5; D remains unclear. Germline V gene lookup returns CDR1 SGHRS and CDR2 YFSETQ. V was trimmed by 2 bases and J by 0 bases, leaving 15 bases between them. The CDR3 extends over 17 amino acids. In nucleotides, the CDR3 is TGCGCCAGCAGCTTCGACCCCCCGGACCATAGCAATCAGCCCCAGCATTTT. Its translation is CASSFDPPDHSNQPQHF.

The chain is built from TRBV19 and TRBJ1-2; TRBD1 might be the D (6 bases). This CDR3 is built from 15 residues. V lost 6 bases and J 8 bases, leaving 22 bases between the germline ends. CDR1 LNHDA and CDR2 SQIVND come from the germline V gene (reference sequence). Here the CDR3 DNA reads TGTGCCAGTAGCCCCGACAGGATCCATGGGAACGGCTACACCTTC. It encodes CASSPDRIHGNGYTF.

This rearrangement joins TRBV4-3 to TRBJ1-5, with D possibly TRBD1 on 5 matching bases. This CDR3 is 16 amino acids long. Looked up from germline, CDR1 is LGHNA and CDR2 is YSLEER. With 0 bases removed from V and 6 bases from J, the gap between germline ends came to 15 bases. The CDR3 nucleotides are TGCGCCAGCAGCCAAGATAAGGGGCAGGGAAGTCAGCCCCAGCATTTT. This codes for CASSQDKGQGSQPQHF.

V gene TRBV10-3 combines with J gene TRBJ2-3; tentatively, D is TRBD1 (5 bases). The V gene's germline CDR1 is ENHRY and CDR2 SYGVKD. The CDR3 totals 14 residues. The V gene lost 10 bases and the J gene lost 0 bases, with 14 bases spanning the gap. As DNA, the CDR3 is TGTGCCACCCAGGGTCCACTTAGCACAGATACGCAGTATTTT. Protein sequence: CATQGPLSTDTQYF.

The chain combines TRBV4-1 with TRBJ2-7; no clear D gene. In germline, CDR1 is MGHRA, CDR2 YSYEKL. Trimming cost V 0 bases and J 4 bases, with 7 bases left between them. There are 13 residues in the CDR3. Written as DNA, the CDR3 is TGCGCCAGCAGCCAAGATGGTTTGTACGAGCAGTACTTC. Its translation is CASSQDGLYEQYF.

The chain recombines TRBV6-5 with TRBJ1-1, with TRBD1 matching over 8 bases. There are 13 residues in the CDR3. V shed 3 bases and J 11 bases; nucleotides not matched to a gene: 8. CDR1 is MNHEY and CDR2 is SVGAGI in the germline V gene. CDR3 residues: CASSYSDRAWAFF. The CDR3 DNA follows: TGTGCCAGCAGTTATTCGGACAGGGCATGGGCTTTCTTT.

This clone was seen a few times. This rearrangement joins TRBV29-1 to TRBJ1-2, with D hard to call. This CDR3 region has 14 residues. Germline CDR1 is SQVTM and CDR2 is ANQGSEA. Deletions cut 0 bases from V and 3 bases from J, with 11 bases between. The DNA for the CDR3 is TGCAGCGTTGAAGAGGGGTTCCCCGACTATGGCTACACCTTC. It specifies CSVEEGFPDYGYTF.

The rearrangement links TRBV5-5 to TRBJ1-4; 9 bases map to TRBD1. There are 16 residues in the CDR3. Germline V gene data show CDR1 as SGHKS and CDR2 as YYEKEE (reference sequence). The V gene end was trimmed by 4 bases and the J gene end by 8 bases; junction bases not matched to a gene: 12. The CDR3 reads CASSSIPGQGREKLFF. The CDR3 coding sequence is TGTGCCAGCAGCAGTATCCCGGGACAGGGACGGGAAAAACTGTTTTTT.

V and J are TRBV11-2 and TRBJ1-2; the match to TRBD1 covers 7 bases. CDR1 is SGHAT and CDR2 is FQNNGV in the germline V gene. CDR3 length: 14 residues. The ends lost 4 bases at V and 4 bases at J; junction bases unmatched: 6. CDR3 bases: TGTGCCAGCAGCTACCGGGGACAGCTCTATGGCTACACCTTC. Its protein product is CASSYRGQLYGYTF.

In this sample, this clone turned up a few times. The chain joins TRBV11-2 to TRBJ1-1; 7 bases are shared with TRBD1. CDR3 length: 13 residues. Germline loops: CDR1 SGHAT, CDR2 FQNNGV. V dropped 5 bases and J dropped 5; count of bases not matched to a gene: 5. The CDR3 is CASSLGQSTEAFF. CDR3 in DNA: TGTGCCAGCAGCCTGGGACAGTCAACTGAAGCTTTCTTT.

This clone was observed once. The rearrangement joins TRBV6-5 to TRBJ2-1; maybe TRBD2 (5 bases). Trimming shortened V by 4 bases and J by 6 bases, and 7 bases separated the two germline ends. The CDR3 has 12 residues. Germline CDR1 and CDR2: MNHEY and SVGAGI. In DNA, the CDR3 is TGTGCCAGCAGTTGGGAGCGCAATGAGCAGTTCTTC. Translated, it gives CASSWERNEQFF.

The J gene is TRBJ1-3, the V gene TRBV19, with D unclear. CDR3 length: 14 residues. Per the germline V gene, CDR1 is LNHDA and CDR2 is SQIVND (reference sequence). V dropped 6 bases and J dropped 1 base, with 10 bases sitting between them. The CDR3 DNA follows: TGTGCCAGTAGAAGAGAAGGTTCTGGAAACACCATATATTTT. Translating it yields CASRREGSGNTIYF.

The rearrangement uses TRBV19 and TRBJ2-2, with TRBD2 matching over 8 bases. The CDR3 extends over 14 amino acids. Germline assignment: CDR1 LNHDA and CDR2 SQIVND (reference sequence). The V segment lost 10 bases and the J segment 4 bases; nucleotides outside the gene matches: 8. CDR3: CATRASGFTGELFF. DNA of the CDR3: TGTGCCACCCGGGCTAGCGGGTTCACCGGGGAGCTGTTTTTT.

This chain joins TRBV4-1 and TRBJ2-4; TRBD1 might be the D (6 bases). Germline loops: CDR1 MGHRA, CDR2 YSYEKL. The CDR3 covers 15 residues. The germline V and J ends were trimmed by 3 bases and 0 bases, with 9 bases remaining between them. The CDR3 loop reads CASSQTGLAKNIQYF. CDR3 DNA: TGCGCCAGCAGCCAGACAGGTTTAGCCAAAAACATTCAGTACTTC.

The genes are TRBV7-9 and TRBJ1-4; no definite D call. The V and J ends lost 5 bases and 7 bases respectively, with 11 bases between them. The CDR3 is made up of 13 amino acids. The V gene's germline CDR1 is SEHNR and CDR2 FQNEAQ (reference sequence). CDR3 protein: CASSQAAIEKLFF. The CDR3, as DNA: TGTGCCAGCAGCCAGGCCGCTATTGAAAAACTGTTTTTT. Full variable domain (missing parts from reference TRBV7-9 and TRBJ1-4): DTGVSQNPRHKITKRGQNVTFRCDPISEHNRLYWYRQTLGQGPEFLTYFQNEAQLEKSRLLSDRFSAERPKGSFSTLEIQRTEQGDSAMYLCASSQAAIEKLFFGSGTQLSVL.

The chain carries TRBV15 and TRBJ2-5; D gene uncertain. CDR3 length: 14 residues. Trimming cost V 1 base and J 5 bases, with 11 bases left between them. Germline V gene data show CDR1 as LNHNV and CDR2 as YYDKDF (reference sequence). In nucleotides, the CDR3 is TGTGCCACCAGCAGAGCCAGCCGGCCCGAGACCCAGTACTTC. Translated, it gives CATSRASRPETQYF.

The CDR3 loop reads CASSLHRGGNQPQHF. CDR3 DNA: TGTGCCAGCAGTTTACACAGGGGAGGCAATCAGCCCCAGCATTTT. The chain employs TRBV6-5 and TRBJ1-5; TRBD1 agrees at 7 bases. J lost 2 bases, V lost 4 bases, and 5 bases had no gene match. The germline V gene encodes CDR1 MNHEY and CDR2 SVGAGI. The CDR3 runs to 15 residues.

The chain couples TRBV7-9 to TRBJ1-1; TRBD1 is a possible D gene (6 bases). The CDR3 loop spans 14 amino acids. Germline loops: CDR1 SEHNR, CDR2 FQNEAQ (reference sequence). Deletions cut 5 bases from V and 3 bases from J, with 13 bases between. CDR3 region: CASSIGQSYTEAFF. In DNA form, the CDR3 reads TGTGCCAGCAGCATTGGACAGTCGTACACTGAAGCTTTCTTT.